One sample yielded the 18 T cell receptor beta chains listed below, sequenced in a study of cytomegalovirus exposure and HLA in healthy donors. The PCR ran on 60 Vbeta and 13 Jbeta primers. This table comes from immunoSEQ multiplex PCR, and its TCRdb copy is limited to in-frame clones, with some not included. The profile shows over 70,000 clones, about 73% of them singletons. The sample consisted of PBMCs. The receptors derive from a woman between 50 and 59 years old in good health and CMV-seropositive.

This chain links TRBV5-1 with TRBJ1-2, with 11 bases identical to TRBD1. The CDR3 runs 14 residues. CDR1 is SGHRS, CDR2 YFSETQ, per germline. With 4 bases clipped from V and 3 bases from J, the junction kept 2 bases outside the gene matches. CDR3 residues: CASSRGQGDYGYTF. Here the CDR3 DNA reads TGCGCCAGCAGCCGGGGACAGGGGGACTATGGCTACACCTTC.

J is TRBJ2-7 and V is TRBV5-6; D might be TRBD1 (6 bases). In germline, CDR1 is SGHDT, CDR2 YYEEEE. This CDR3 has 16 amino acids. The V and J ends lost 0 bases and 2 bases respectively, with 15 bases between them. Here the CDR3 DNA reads TGTGCCAGCAGCTTGGCCGGACAGTTCCTTCCCTACGAGCAGTACTTC. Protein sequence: CASSLAGQFLPYEQYF.

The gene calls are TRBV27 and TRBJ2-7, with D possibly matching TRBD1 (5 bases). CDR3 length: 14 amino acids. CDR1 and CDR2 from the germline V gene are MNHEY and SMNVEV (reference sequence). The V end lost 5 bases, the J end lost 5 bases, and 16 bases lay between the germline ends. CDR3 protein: CASSENRISDEQYF. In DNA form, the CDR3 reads TGTGCCAGCAGTGAAAACAGGATATCGGACGAGCAGTACTTC.

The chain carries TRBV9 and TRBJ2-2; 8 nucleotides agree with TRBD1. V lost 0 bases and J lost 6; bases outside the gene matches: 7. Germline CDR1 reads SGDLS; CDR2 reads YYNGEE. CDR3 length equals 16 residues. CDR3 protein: CASSVVGQGFAGELFF. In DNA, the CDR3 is TGTGCCAGCAGCGTAGTCGGACAGGGATTTGCCGGGGAGCTGTTTTTT.

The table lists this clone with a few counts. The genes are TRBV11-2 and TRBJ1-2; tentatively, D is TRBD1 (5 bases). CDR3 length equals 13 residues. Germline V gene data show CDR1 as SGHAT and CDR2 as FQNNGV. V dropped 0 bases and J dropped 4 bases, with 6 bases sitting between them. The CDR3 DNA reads TGTGCCAGCAGCTTAGAGACAGCCTATGGCTACACCTTC. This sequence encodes CASSLETAYGYTF.

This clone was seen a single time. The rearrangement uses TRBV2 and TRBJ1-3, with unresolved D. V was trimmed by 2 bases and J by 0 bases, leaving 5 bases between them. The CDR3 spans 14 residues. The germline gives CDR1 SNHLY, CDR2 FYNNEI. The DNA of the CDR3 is TGTGCCAGCAGTGAATCGAGCTCTGGAAACACCATATATTTT. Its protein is CASSESSSGNTIYF.

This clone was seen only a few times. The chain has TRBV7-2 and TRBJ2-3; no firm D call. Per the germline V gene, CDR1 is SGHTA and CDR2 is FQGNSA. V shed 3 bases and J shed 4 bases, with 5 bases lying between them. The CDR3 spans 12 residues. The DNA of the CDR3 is TGTGCCAGCAGCTTCTCCCCAGATACGCAGTATTTT. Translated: CASSFSPDTQYF.

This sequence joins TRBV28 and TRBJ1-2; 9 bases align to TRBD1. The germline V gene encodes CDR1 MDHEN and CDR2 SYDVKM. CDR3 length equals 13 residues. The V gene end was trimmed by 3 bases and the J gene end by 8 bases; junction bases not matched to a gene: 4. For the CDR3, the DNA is TGTGCCAGCAGTTTGAGACAGGGGGGCGGCTACACCTTC. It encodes CASSLRQGGGYTF.

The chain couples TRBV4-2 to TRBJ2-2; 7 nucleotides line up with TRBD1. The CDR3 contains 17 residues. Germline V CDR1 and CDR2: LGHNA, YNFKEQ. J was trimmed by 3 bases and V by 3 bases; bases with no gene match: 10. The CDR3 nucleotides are TGTGCCAGCAGCCACCAAACAGGGGAATATGACACCGGGGAGCTGTTTTTT. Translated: CASSHQTGEYDTGELFF.

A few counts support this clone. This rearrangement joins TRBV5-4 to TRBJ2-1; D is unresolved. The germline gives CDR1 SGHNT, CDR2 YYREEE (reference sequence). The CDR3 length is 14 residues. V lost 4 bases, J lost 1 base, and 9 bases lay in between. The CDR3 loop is CASSLSRSYNEQFF. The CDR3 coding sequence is TGTGCCAGCAGCCTTAGCAGATCCTACAATGAGCAGTTCTTC.

CDR3: CASSQGPYRGEGANVLTF. CDR3 nucleotides: TGTGCCAGTAGTCAAGGGCCTTACAGGGGAGAAGGGGCCAACGTCCTGACTTTC. This chain uses TRBV19 with TRBJ2-6; 7 bases align to TRBD1. Germline-derived CDR1 and CDR2 are LNHDA and SQIVND (reference sequence). V dropped 5 bases and J dropped 4; count of bases not matched to a gene: 14. This CDR3 is built from 18 residues. Variable domain in full (rest from reference TRBV19 and TRBJ2-6): DGGITQSPKYLFRKEGQNVTLSCEQNLNHDAMYWYRQDPGQGLRLIYYSQIVNDFQKGDIAEGYSVSREKKESFPLTVTSAQKNPTAFYLCASSQGPYRGEGANVLTFGAGSRLTVL.

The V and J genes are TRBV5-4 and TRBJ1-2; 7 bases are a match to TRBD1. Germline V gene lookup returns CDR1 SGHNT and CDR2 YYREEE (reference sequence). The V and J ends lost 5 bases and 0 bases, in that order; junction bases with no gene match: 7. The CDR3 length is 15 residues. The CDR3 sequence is CASREGAGANYGYTF. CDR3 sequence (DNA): TGTGCCAGCAGGGAGGGGGCAGGGGCTAACTATGGCTACACCTTC.

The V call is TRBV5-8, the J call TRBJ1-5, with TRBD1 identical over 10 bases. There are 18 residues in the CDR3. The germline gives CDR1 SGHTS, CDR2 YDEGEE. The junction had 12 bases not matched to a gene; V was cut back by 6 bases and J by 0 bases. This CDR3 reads CASNQGQGKAYSNQPQHF. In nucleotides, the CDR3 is TGTGCCAGCAACCAGGGACAGGGGAAGGCTTATAGCAATCAGCCCCAGCATTTT.

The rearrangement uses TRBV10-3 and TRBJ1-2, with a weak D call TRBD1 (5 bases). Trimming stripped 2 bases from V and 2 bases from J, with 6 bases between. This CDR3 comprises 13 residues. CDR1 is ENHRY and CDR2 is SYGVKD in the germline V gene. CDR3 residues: CAISEPGNYGYTF. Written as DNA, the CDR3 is TGTGCCATCAGTGAGCCAGGGAACTATGGCTACACCTTC.

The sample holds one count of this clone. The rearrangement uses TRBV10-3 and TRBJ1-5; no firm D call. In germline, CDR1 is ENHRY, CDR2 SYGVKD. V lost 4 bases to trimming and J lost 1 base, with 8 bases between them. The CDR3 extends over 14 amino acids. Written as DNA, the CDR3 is TGTGCCATCAGTGGAGAACAGAGCAATCAGCCCCAGCATTTT. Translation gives CAISGEQSNQPQHF.

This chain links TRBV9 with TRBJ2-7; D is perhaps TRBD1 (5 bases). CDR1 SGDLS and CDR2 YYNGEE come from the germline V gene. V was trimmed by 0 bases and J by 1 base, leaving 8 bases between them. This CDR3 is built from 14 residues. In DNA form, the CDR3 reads TGTGCCAGCAGCGTAGGACAGTTTTCCTACGAGCAGTACTTC. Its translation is CASSVGQFSYEQYF. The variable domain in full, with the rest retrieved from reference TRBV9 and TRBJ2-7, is DSGVTQTPKHLITATGQRVTLRCSPRSGDLSVYWYQQSLDQGLQFLIQYYNGEERAKGNILERFSAQQFPDLHSELNLSSLELGDSALYFCASSVGQFSYEQYFGPGTRLTVT.

The CDR3 region has the DNA TGTGCCAGCAGCTTTGGCCCAGATACGCAGTATTTT. Translating gives CASSFGPDTQYF. J is TRBJ2-3 and V is TRBV5-6; unclear D gene. The CDR3 spans 12 residues. V lost 2 bases to trimming and J lost 4 bases, with 5 bases between them. Germline V CDR1 and CDR2: SGHDT, YYEEEE.

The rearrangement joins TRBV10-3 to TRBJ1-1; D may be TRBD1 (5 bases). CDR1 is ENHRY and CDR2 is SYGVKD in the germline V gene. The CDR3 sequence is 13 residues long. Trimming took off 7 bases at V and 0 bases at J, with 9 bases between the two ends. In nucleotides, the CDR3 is TGTGCCATCACCGCACAGGTGAACACTGAAGCTTTCTTT. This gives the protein CAITAQVNTEAFF.